One sample yielded the 5 T cell receptor beta chains listed below, sequenced in a study of blood T cell repertoires in COVID-19. The repertoire was sequenced with immunoSEQ multiplex PCR; TCRdb's copy has only in-frame clones and lacks some. Here the sample spans 100,000 to 150,000 clones, more than 65% being singletons. Sequenced input: peripheral blood. The receptors originated from a human donor in a cohort sampled during active COVID-19.

This clone has a single count. The chain couples TRBV5-1 to TRBJ1-1; a weak D match, TRBD1 (5 bases). The V end lost 4 bases, the J end lost 6 bases, and 16 bases lay between the germline ends. Germline V gene data show CDR1 as SGHRS and CDR2 as YFSETQ. This CDR3 region has 14 residues. The CDR3 DNA is TGCGCCAGCAGCCAAGACGCAGACAGATCTGAAGCTTTCTTT. This encodes CASSQDADRSEAFF.

This rearrangement joins TRBV18 to TRBJ1-5, with D unclear. V was clipped by 4 bases and J by 2 bases, with 9 bases between them. CDR3 length: 14 amino acids. Germline V lookup: CDR1 KGHSH, CDR2 LQKENI. The chain's CDR3 is CASSQRGGNQPQHF. The CDR3 DNA reads as TGTGCCAGCTCACAGCGAGGCGGCAATCAGCCCCAGCATTTT.

The J gene is TRBJ2-3, the V gene TRBV5-5; 7 bases map to TRBD1. This CDR3 contains 14 residues. The V segment lost 7 bases and the J segment 0 bases; nucleotides outside the gene matches: 5. The germline gives CDR1 SGHKS, CDR2 YYEKEE (reference sequence). CDR3 amino acids: CASWGQLSTDTQYF. The DNA for the CDR3 is TGTGCCAGCTGGGGACAGCTTAGCACAGATACGCAGTATTTT. The entire variable domain, with the rest obtained from reference TRBV5-5 and TRBJ2-3, is as follows: DAGVTQSPTHLIKTRGQQVTLRCSPISGHKSVSWYQQVLGQGPQFIFQYYEKEERGRGNFPDRFSARQFPNYSSELNVNALLLGDSALYLCASWGQLSTDTQYFGPGTRLTVL.

This chain uses TRBV28 with TRBJ1-2, with D uncertain. Trimming stripped 5 bases from V and 1 base from J, with 8 bases between. This CDR3 has 13 amino acids. Germline lookup yields CDR1 MDHEN and CDR2 SYDVKM. CDR3 DNA: TGTGCCAGCAGTACATACAGTAACTATGGCTACACCTTC. Translation gives CASSTYSNYGYTF.

This sequence joins TRBV19 and TRBJ1-1; a possible D gene is TRBD1 (5 bases). CDR3 length: 14 amino acids. The V gene's germline CDR1 is LNHDA and CDR2 SQIVND (reference sequence). Between the trimmed V and J ends, which lost 2 bases and 1 base, there was a span of 8 bases. For the CDR3, the DNA is TGTGCCAGTAGTATAACAGACAGGAACACTGAAGCTTTCTTT. It is translated as CASSITDRNTEAFF.